One sample yielded the 12 T cell receptor beta chains listed below, sequenced in a study of blood T cell repertoires in COVID-19 (dated by TCRdb to the early 2020s). Receptors were amplified or captured by the immunoSEQ multiplex PCR assay. Imported from immuneACCESS, the table was reduced by TCRdb to in-frame sequences with V and J called. These copies leave out some clones; in studies compared against another copy, an unresolved V gene accounts for under half, and the cause of the remainder is not known. This sample has approximately 130,000 clones in its table, and 86% of those were observed once. Roughly 18% of the sample belongs to the ten largest clones. The sequenced sample was peripheral blood. All receptors derive from a woman between 45 and 65 years old who had recovered from COVID-19.

J is TRBJ2-2 and V is TRBV5-1, with 9 bases that match TRBD1. The CDR3 contains 17 residues. Germline CDR1 reads SGHRS; CDR2 reads YFSETQ. J was trimmed by 4 bases and V by 3 bases; bases with no gene match: 10. The CDR3 reads CASSYLPGQGSTGELFF. The CDR3 DNA follows: TGCGCCAGCAGCTACCTACCAGGACAGGGGAGCACCGGGGAGCTGTTTTTT.

The chain carries TRBV5-6 and TRBJ2-7; the D gene is possibly TRBD1 (6 bases). This CDR3 spans 14 amino acids. The germline CDR1 and CDR2 sequences are SGHDT and YYEEEE. The V end was cut by 3 bases, the J end by 5 bases, with 15 bases between. CDR3 loop: CASSSIGGLDEQYF. The DNA for the CDR3 is TGTGCCAGCAGCTCGATAGGGGGTTTGGACGAGCAGTACTTC.

This chain uses TRBV6-1 with TRBJ1-5; D might be TRBD1 (5 bases). Deletions cut 1 base from V and 4 bases from J, with 8 bases between. Germline V gene data show CDR1 as MNHNS and CDR2 as SASEGT. The CDR3 totals 14 residues. The CDR3 DNA sequence: TGTGCCAGCAGTGAAGGGGGCCTGAATCAGCCCCAGCATTTT. Translated, it gives CASSEGGLNQPQHF.

The count of this clone is one. CDR3 coding DNA: TGTGCCAGCAAAACAGGGACTATTGTCAATGAGCAGTTCTTC. It encodes CASKTGTIVNEQFF. The gene calls are TRBV6-6 and TRBJ2-1, with D maybe TRBD2 (7 bases). This CDR3 region has 14 residues. CDR1 and CDR2 (germline): MNHNY, SVGAGI (reference sequence). V was trimmed by 7 bases and J by 6 bases, leaving 16 bases between them.

In DNA form, the CDR3 reads TGTGCCACCACCCCGGGACAGGACACCGGGGAGCTGTTTTTT. Its protein is CATTPGQDTGELFF. The V call is TRBV24-1, the J call TRBJ2-2; 8 bases line up with TRBD1. The germline V gene encodes CDR1 KGHDR and CDR2 SFDVKD. The CDR3 runs to 14 residues. Trimming cost V 8 bases and J 3 bases; bases outside gene matches: 4.

This clone was counted between two and nine times. The V call is TRBV10-3, the J call TRBJ1-1; D not resolved. Deletions cut 4 bases from V and 1 base from J, with 13 bases between. Germline V gene data show CDR1 as ENHRY and CDR2 as SYGVKD. The CDR3 spans 15 residues. CDR3 sequence (DNA): TGTGCCATCAGTGCAGTAGGTGGGCAGAACACTGAAGCTTTCTTT. Amino acid sequence: CAISAVGGQNTEAFF.

The genes are TRBV10-1 and TRBJ2-7; no firm D call. This CDR3 has 13 amino acids. V lost 3 bases and J lost 5, with 11 bases in between. Germline CDR1 reads WNHNN; CDR2 reads SYGVQD (reference sequence). This CDR3 is CASSDGGSDEQYF. The CDR3 DNA is TGCGCCAGCAGTGATGGCGGCTCGGACGAGCAGTACTTC.

This chain joins TRBV30 and TRBJ1-2; D unclear. The germline V and J ends were trimmed by 2 bases and 6 bases, with 19 bases remaining between them. Germline loops: CDR1 GTSNPN, CDR2 SVGIG (reference sequence). The CDR3 is 15 residues long. The CDR3 sequence: CAWSRDLFGENGYTF. In nucleotides, the CDR3 is TGTGCCTGGAGTCGTGACCTGTTCGGGGAGAATGGCTACACCTTC.

This sequence joins TRBV10-3 and TRBJ2-7; TRBD2 might be the D (6 bases). The V end lost 11 bases, the J end lost 9 bases, and 20 bases lay between the germline ends. The CDR3 is 12 amino acids. CDR1 and CDR2 from the germline V gene are ENHRY and SYGVKD. CDR3 in amino acids: CAFLRGYGGQYF. The CDR3 DNA reads as TGTGCCTTCCTTCGGGGTTACGGGGGGCAGTACTTC.

This clone is a singleton in its sample. The V gene is TRBV2, the J gene TRBJ2-7; 11 nucleotides line up with TRBD2. Germline trimming cut 5 bases from V and 7 bases from J; bases unmatched to any gene: 7. CDR3 length: 14 residues. CDR1 is SNHLY, CDR2 FYNNEI, per germline. CDR3 residues: CASSRGLAGGEQYF. The CDR3 bases are TGTGCCAGCAGTAGAGGGCTAGCGGGGGGAGAGCAGTACTTC. Full variable domain (missing parts from reference TRBV2 and TRBJ2-7): EPEVTQTPSHQVTQMGQEVILRCVPISNHLYFYWYRQILGQKVEFLVSFYNNEISEKSEIFDDQFSVERPDGSNFTLKIRSTKLEDSAMYFCASSRGLAGGEQYFGPGTRLTVT.

The rearrangement joins TRBV6-2 or TRBV6-3 to TRBJ1-2; D is uncertain. This CDR3 is 13 amino acids long. Deletions cut 4 bases from V and 4 bases from J, with 10 bases between. Germline V gives CDR1 MNHEY, CDR2 SVGEGT. CDR3 bases: TGTGCCAGCAGTTCACAGCGGGTCTATGGCTACACCTTC. Its translation is CASSSQRVYGYTF.

This chain connects TRBV11-3 to TRBJ1-1; 7 bases match TRBD1. The CDR3 is 16 residues long. In germline, CDR1 is SGHNT, CDR2 YENEEA. After removal of 4 bases from V and 0 bases from J, the junction contained 8 bases not matched to a gene. DNA of the CDR3: TGTGCCAGCAGCTATTGGGACAGAGCCATGAACACTGAAGCTTTCTTT. Translated: CASSYWDRAMNTEAFF.